The rows below give T cell receptor beta chains drawn from one sample of a study of cytomegalovirus exposure and HLA in healthy donors. TCRdb keeps only in-frame clones here, not all; method: immunoSEQ multiplex PCR. The sample holds about 98,000 clones, around nine tenths seen once. The sequenced material came from PBMCs. The receptors derive from a young woman in good health and CMV-seronegative. Both conserved end residues are part of each CDR3. D genes are given only for firm matches. Only part of the rows carry a size: once, few, many, or a class if the clone is expanded.

V gene: TRBV11-3; J gene: TRBJ2-2; clone size: NA; D gene: NA; CDR3 DNA: TGTGCCAGCAGCTTACGTCCGGAGTCTACCGGGGAGCTGTTTTTT; CDR3 protein: CASSLRPESTGELFF
V gene: TRBV2; J gene: TRBJ2-7; clone size: NA; D gene: NA; CDR3 DNA: TGTGCCAGGAGGGTCATCACAGCCGGTTCCTACGAGCAGTACTTC; CDR3 protein: CARRVITAGSYEQYF
V gene: TRBV5-4; J gene: TRBJ1-2; clone size: NA; D gene: NA; CDR3 DNA: TGTGCCAGCAGCTTGGGACAGGCTGGACTCTATGGCTACACCTTC; CDR3 protein: CASSLGQAGLYGYTF
V gene: TRBV4-2; J gene: TRBJ1-1; clone size: NA; D gene: NA; CDR3 DNA: TGTGCCAGCGAAGATCGGGGCTTGGTCTCTGTACAGGGTCCCACTGAAGCTTTCTTT; CDR3 protein: CASEDRGLVSVQGPTEAFF
V gene: TRBV6-1; J gene: TRBJ2-4; clone size: NA; D gene: NA; CDR3 DNA: TGTGCCAGCCTCGAAAACATTCAGTACTTC; CDR3 protein: CASLENIQYF
V gene: TRBV4-1; J gene: TRBJ2-1; clone size: NA; D gene: TRBD2; CDR3 DNA: TGCGCCAGCAGCCAAGCCCTAGCGGGGGTCTACAATGAGCAGTTCTTC; CDR3 protein: CASSQALAGVYNEQFF
V gene: TRBV7-2; J gene: TRBJ2-6; clone size: NA; D gene: TRBD1; CDR3 DNA: TGTGCCAGCAGCTTGCAGGGGGCTGGGGCCAACGTCCTGACTTTC; CDR3 protein: CASSLQGAGANVLTF
V gene: TRBV6-6; J gene: TRBJ2-3; clone size: NA; D gene: TRBD2; CDR3 DNA: TGTGCCAGCAGTTACCGACTAGCGGGGGGCCGATCGACGCAGTATTTT; CDR3 protein: CASSYRLAGGRSTQYF
V gene: TRBV7-8; J gene: TRBJ2-7; clone size: NA; D gene: TRBD2; CDR3 DNA: TGTGCCAGCAGCATTTTAGCGGGCCTACCCCTCCCGACCGAGCAGTACTTC; CDR3 protein: CASSILAGLPLPTEQYF
V gene: TRBV28; J gene: TRBJ2-1; clone size: NA; D gene: NA; CDR3 DNA: TGTGCCAGCAGTTCACTGTACAATGAGCAGTTCTTC; CDR3 protein: CASSSLYNEQFF
V gene: TRBV28; J gene: TRBJ2-7; clone size: NA; D gene: NA; CDR3 DNA: TGTGCCACCCAAGAGGATTCCTACGAGCAGTACTTC; CDR3 protein: CATQEDSYEQYF
V gene: TRBV7-3; J gene: TRBJ2-1; clone size: once; D gene: NA; CDR3 DNA: TGTGCCAGCAGCTTATACCACCGAGTTGAGCAGTTCTTC; CDR3 protein: CASSLYHRVEQFF
V gene: TRBV28; J gene: TRBJ1-2; clone size: NA; D gene: NA; CDR3 DNA: TGTGCCAGCAGCCAGACGGGATCTAACTATGGCTACACCTTC; CDR3 protein: CASSQTGSNYGYTF
V gene: TRBV19; J gene: TRBJ2-5; clone size: NA; D gene: TRBD1; CDR3 DNA: TGTGCCAGTGGGGGACAGGGACGAGAGACCCAGTACTTC; CDR3 protein: CASGGQGRETQYF
V gene: TRBV29-1; J gene: TRBJ2-5; clone size: NA; D gene: TRBD2; CDR3 DNA: TGCAGCGTCTCGGGACTAGCGGGGGGGACCCAGTACTTC; CDR3 protein: CSVSGLAGGTQYF
V gene: TRBV9; J gene: TRBJ2-7; clone size: NA; D gene: NA; CDR3 DNA: TGTGCCAGCAGCCTACAAACTAGCTCGAACGAGCAGTACTTC; CDR3 protein: CASSLQTSSNEQYF
V gene: TRBV9; J gene: TRBJ2-3; clone size: NA; D gene: TRBD1; CDR3 DNA: TGTGCCAGCAGCACAGGGACAGGGACAACCACAGATACGCAGTATTTT; CDR3 protein: CASSTGTGTTTDTQYF
V gene: TRBV5-1; J gene: TRBJ2-7; clone size: NA; D gene: NA; CDR3 DNA: TGCGCCAGCAGCTTGTTAGCGGACGAGCAGTACTTC; CDR3 protein: CASSLLADEQYF
V gene: TRBV10-1; J gene: TRBJ2-3; clone size: NA; D gene: TRBD2; CDR3 DNA: TGCGCCAGCAGTGACTTAACTAGCGGACCCTTCAGCACAGATACGCAGTATTTT; CDR3 protein: CASSDLTSGPFSTDTQYF
V gene: TRBV6-6; J gene: TRBJ1-2; clone size: NA; D gene: NA; CDR3 DNA: TGTGCCAGCAGTTTCCCCGGGGACTGGGGCTACACCTTC; CDR3 protein: CASSFPGDWGYTF
V gene: TRBV4-3; J gene: TRBJ2-3; clone size: NA; D gene: NA; CDR3 DNA: TGCGCCAGCAGCCAAGACGCGCGGCGGGGCCTTCCCACAGATACGCAGTATTTT; CDR3 protein: CASSQDARRGLPTDTQYF
V gene: TRBV29-1; J gene: TRBJ2-4; clone size: once; D gene: NA; CDR3 DNA: TGCAGCGTCAGACAGACTTTAGCCAAAAACATTCAGTACTTC; CDR3 protein: CSVRQTLAKNIQYF
V gene: TRBV18; J gene: TRBJ1-4; clone size: NA; D gene: NA; CDR3 DNA: TGTGCCAGCTCACCAAGGTCCAGGGGTAATGAAAAACTGTTTTTT; CDR3 protein: CASSPRSRGNEKLFF
V gene: TRBV4-1; J gene: TRBJ1-1; clone size: NA; D gene: NA; CDR3 DNA: TGCGCCAGCAGCTTTCGACAGAACACTGAAGCTTTCTTT; CDR3 protein: CASSFRQNTEAFF
V gene: TRBV27; J gene: TRBJ1-5; clone size: NA; D gene: TRBD1; CDR3 DNA: TGTGCCAGCAGTAAAACGGACAGGGTCATTCAGCCCCAGCATTTT; CDR3 protein: CASSKTDRVIQPQHF
V gene: TRBV5-4; J gene: TRBJ2-2; clone size: once; D gene: NA; CDR3 DNA: TGTGCCAGCAGTCGGGGGACCGGGGAGCTGTTTTTT; CDR3 protein: CASSRGTGELFF
V gene: TRBV7-9; J gene: TRBJ1-2; clone size: NA; D gene: TRBD1; CDR3 DNA: TGTGCCAGCAGCTTATTCCGGGACAGGGGGACTAACTATGGCTACACCTTC; CDR3 protein: CASSLFRDRGTNYGYTF
V gene: TRBV7-3; J gene: TRBJ2-2; clone size: NA; D gene: TRBD2; CDR3 DNA: TGTGCCAGCAGCTCCTCCCTTCTAGCGGGGAACACCGGGGAGCTGTTTTTT; CDR3 protein: CASSSSLLAGNTGELFF
V gene: TRBV10-2; J gene: TRBJ1-2; clone size: NA; D gene: TRBD1; CDR3 DNA: TGCGCCAGCAGTGACAGGGGGCTATTCCACTACACCTTC; CDR3 protein: CASSDRGLFHYTF
V gene: TRBV18; J gene: TRBJ2-7; clone size: NA; D gene: TRBD1; CDR3 DNA: TGTGCCAGCGCTGGACAGGGGACCTTCTACGAGCAGTACTTC; CDR3 protein: CASAGQGTFYEQYF
V gene: TRBV11-2; J gene: TRBJ2-5; clone size: NA; D gene: NA; CDR3 DNA: TGTGCCAGCAGCAATACCCCGGGATGGACCCAGTACTTC; CDR3 protein: CASSNTPGWTQYF
V gene: TRBV7-8; J gene: TRBJ2-7; clone size: NA; D gene: TRBD1; CDR3 DNA: TGTGCCAGCAGCCCAGACAGGGGATTGCACTACGAGCAGTACTTC; CDR3 protein: CASSPDRGLHYEQYF
V gene: TRBV19; J gene: TRBJ1-5; clone size: NA; D gene: TRBD1; CDR3 DNA: TGTGCCAGTAGTAGTCTCCGGGACAGGGCGCTTGGTAGCAATCAGCCCCAGCATTTT; CDR3 protein: CASSSLRDRALGSNQPQHF
V gene: TRBV5-1; J gene: TRBJ2-5; clone size: NA; D gene: TRBD2; CDR3 DNA: TGCGCCAGCAGCCGGGGGACTAGCGGACAAGAGACCCAGTACTTC; CDR3 protein: CASSRGTSGQETQYF
V gene: TRBV9; J gene: TRBJ2-3; clone size: few; D gene: NA; CDR3 DNA: TGTGCCAGCAGCCCCGGACTAATTGGGGCAGATACGCAGTATTTT; CDR3 protein: CASSPGLIGADTQYF
V gene: TRBV27; J gene: TRBJ1-5; clone size: NA; D gene: NA; CDR3 DNA: TGTGCCAGTGGCAGGGCCTTCTTGAATCAGCCCCAGCATTTT; CDR3 protein: CASGRAFLNQPQHF
V gene: TRBV9; J gene: TRBJ2-5; clone size: NA; D gene: NA; CDR3 DNA: TGTGCCAGCAGCGTAGATTTCCGGAACGGGGAGACCCAGTACTTC; CDR3 protein: CASSVDFRNGETQYF
V gene: TRBV2; J gene: TRBJ1-1; clone size: NA; D gene: NA; CDR3 DNA: TGTGCCAGCAGCGTAACAGGGAATGAAGCTTTCTTT; CDR3 protein: CASSVTGNEAFF
V gene: TRBV10-3; J gene: TRBJ1-2; clone size: few; D gene: TRBD1; CDR3 DNA: TGTGCCACTTCGGAAACCGGGACAGGGTATACTAACTATGGCTACACCTTC; CDR3 protein: CATSETGTGYTNYGYTF
V gene: TRBV7-3; J gene: TRBJ2-5; clone size: NA; D gene: TRBD2; CDR3 DNA: TGTGCCAGCAGCCAAGGGACTAGCGGGGAGACCCAGTACTTC; CDR3 protein: CASSQGTSGETQYF
V gene: TRBV28; J gene: TRBJ1-1; clone size: NA; D gene: NA; CDR3 DNA: TGTGCCAGCAGGTTGGGGCGGGGGAACACTGAAGCTTTCTTT; CDR3 protein: CASRLGRGNTEAFF
V gene: TRBV9; J gene: TRBJ1-2; clone size: NA; D gene: NA; CDR3 DNA: TGTGCCAGCAGCCCTAGTGCGGGGCTTAACTATGGCTACACCTTC; CDR3 protein: CASSPSAGLNYGYTF
V gene: TRBV6-5; J gene: TRBJ1-2; clone size: NA; D gene: NA; CDR3 DNA: TGTGCCAGCAGGCCCCCCGGGGGTGGCTACACCTTC; CDR3 protein: CASRPPGGGYTF
V gene: TRBV5-4; J gene: TRBJ2-1; clone size: NA; D gene: TRBD2; CDR3 DNA: TGTGCCAGCAGCTTAACTAGCGGGAGAGGGACTGAGCAGTTCTTC; CDR3 protein: CASSLTSGRGTEQFF